The rows below give T cell receptor beta chains drawn from one sample of a study of T cells after posttransplantation cyclophosphamide. Using immunoSEQ multiplex PCR, the repertoire was profiled, and TCRdb retains in-frame clones only, with some absent. The sample yields 11,000 to 15,000 clones, 76% seen once. Specimen: memory CD4+ T cells sorted from PBMCs. These receptors were collected from a man in his forties or fifties. CDR3s include the opening cysteine and the closing phenylalanine or tryptophan. D genes are given only for firm matches. Clone size is not always given. Where it is, it says once, few, many or a class for expanded clones.

v_call: TRBV14
d_call: NA
j_call: TRBJ1-1
cdr3_length: 14
clone_size: NA
cdr3_aa: CASSQGYWNTEAFF

v_call: TRBV5-1
d_call: NA
j_call: TRBJ2-7
cdr3_length: 13
clone_size: once
cdr3_aa: CASSLTGLYEQYF

v_call: TRBV27
d_call: NA
j_call: TRBJ1-5
cdr3_length: 15
clone_size: NA
cdr3_aa: CASSEQGSFNQPQHF

v_call: TRBV28
d_call: NA
j_call: TRBJ1-6
cdr3_length: 15
clone_size: NA
cdr3_aa: CASSPGNLHRSPLHF

v_call: TRBV4-1
d_call: NA
j_call: TRBJ1-3
cdr3_length: 17
clone_size: NA
cdr3_aa: CASSQLGRERIGNTIYF

v_call: TRBV18
d_call: TRBD1
j_call: TRBJ1-2
cdr3_length: 14
clone_size: NA
cdr3_aa: CASSPETGDYGYTF

v_call: TRBV9
d_call: NA
j_call: TRBJ1-1
cdr3_length: 14
clone_size: NA
cdr3_aa: CASSSRGQPLEAFF

v_call: TRBV11-3
d_call: TRBD1
j_call: TRBJ2-7
cdr3_length: 16
clone_size: NA
cdr3_aa: CASSPLPGQKTYEQYF

v_call: TRBV6-6
d_call: NA
j_call: TRBJ2-6
cdr3_length: 15
clone_size: NA
cdr3_aa: CASSYGSSGANVLTF

v_call: TRBV7-7
d_call: NA
j_call: TRBJ1-3
cdr3_length: 15
clone_size: few
cdr3_aa: CASSSHSRPARTIYF

v_call: TRBV27
d_call: NA
j_call: TRBJ2-2
cdr3_length: 19
clone_size: few
cdr3_aa: CASRPIVWGPHENTGELFF

v_call: TRBV4-2
d_call: TRBD1
j_call: TRBJ1-2
cdr3_length: 17
clone_size: NA
cdr3_aa: CASSQDDRGPTNYGYTF

v_call: TRBV5-6
d_call: TRBD1
j_call: TRBJ1-1
cdr3_length: 17
clone_size: NA
cdr3_aa: CASSPVGTGGGIAEAFF

v_call: TRBV7-2
d_call: NA
j_call: TRBJ2-3
cdr3_length: 12
clone_size: NA
cdr3_aa: CASTLMERTQYF

v_call: TRBV11-3
d_call: NA
j_call: TRBJ2-4
cdr3_length: 14
clone_size: NA
cdr3_aa: CASSLGRERAFQYF

v_call: TRBV2
d_call: TRBD2
j_call: TRBJ2-7
cdr3_length: 14
clone_size: few
cdr3_aa: CASLAGVISYEQYF

v_call: TRBV11-2
d_call: NA
j_call: TRBJ2-7
cdr3_length: 15
clone_size: NA
cdr3_aa: CASSLGSGQLYEQYF

v_call: TRBV6-5
d_call: NA
j_call: TRBJ1-5
cdr3_length: 13
clone_size: NA
cdr3_aa: CASTFRRGQPQHF

v_call: TRBV7-9
d_call: NA
j_call: TRBJ2-1
cdr3_length: 14
clone_size: few
cdr3_aa: CASSFSSSYNEQFF

v_call: TRBV11-2
d_call: NA
j_call: TRBJ1-1
cdr3_length: 16
clone_size: once
cdr3_aa: CASSVHARGLNTEAFF

v_call: TRBV5-4
d_call: TRBD2
j_call: TRBJ2-7
cdr3_length: 14
clone_size: NA
cdr3_aa: CASSSGGTFYEQYF

v_call: TRBV5-4
d_call: NA
j_call: TRBJ1-5
cdr3_length: 13
clone_size: NA
cdr3_aa: CASSRSGNQPQHF

v_call: TRBV15
d_call: TRBD2
j_call: TRBJ2-1
cdr3_length: 14
clone_size: NA
cdr3_aa: CATSGGGGYNEQFF

v_call: TRBV9
d_call: NA
j_call: TRBJ1-2
cdr3_length: 14
clone_size: NA
cdr3_aa: CASSPGGSGRGYTF

v_call: TRBV6-6
d_call: NA
j_call: TRBJ1-3
cdr3_length: 16
clone_size: NA
cdr3_aa: CASSYSNPDRGNTIYF

v_call: TRBV6-6
d_call: TRBD2
j_call: TRBJ2-7
cdr3_length: 14
clone_size: NA
cdr3_aa: CASSYLAGVYEQYF

v_call: TRBV7-9
d_call: NA
j_call: TRBJ1-4
cdr3_length: 15
clone_size: NA
cdr3_aa: CASSLRKATNEKLFF

v_call: TRBV7-8
d_call: NA
j_call: TRBJ1-4
cdr3_length: 14
clone_size: NA
cdr3_aa: CASSLSIAGEKLFF

v_call: TRBV5-1
d_call: NA
j_call: TRBJ2-2
cdr3_length: 13
clone_size: NA
cdr3_aa: CASSGTGTGELFF

v_call: TRBV11-2
d_call: NA
j_call: TRBJ2-5
cdr3_length: 14
clone_size: NA
cdr3_aa: CASASWEHRETQYF

v_call: TRBV20-1
d_call: NA
j_call: TRBJ1-1
cdr3_length: 11
clone_size: NA
cdr3_aa: CSARSSTEAFF

v_call: TRBV18
d_call: TRBD1
j_call: TRBJ1-6
cdr3_length: 16
clone_size: NA
cdr3_aa: CASSQSWDRRNSPLHF

v_call: TRBV10-3
d_call: NA
j_call: TRBJ1-1
cdr3_length: 15
clone_size: few
cdr3_aa: CAISEPRARNTEAFF

v_call: TRBV6-5
d_call: NA
j_call: TRBJ1-1
cdr3_length: 12
clone_size: NA
cdr3_aa: CASSYRGGVAFF

v_call: TRBV7-6
d_call: TRBD1
j_call: TRBJ1-3
cdr3_length: 15
clone_size: NA
cdr3_aa: CASSPGTGIGNTIYF

v_call: TRBV5-1
d_call: NA
j_call: TRBJ1-3
cdr3_length: 13
clone_size: NA
cdr3_aa: CASARTAGNTIYF

v_call: TRBV28
d_call: TRBD1
j_call: TRBJ1-1
cdr3_length: 12
clone_size: NA
cdr3_aa: CASRGQGAEAFF

v_call: TRBV4-3
d_call: TRBD2
j_call: TRBJ2-4
cdr3_length: 17
clone_size: NA
cdr3_aa: CASSQEGVAGAKNIQYF

v_call: TRBV5-1
d_call: NA
j_call: TRBJ1-1
cdr3_length: 15
clone_size: NA
cdr3_aa: CASSLLGTPNTEAFF

v_call: TRBV11-3
d_call: NA
j_call: TRBJ1-1
cdr3_length: 15
clone_size: NA
cdr3_aa: CASSLASRQGTEAFF

v_call: TRBV7-3
d_call: TRBD1
j_call: TRBJ1-1
cdr3_length: 13
clone_size: NA
cdr3_aa: CASSSGTAPEAFF

v_call: TRBV19
d_call: NA
j_call: TRBJ1-5
cdr3_length: 15
clone_size: NA
cdr3_aa: CASSIKDRPNQPQHF

v_call: TRBV7-9
d_call: NA
j_call: TRBJ2-1
cdr3_length: 11
clone_size: NA
cdr3_aa: CASSLLDEQFF

v_call: TRBV7-2
d_call: NA
j_call: TRBJ2-1
cdr3_length: 15
clone_size: NA
cdr3_aa: CASSSTASSYNEQFF

v_call: TRBV29-1
d_call: NA
j_call: TRBJ1-1
cdr3_length: 14
clone_size: NA
cdr3_aa: CSLRLRRGNTEAFF

v_call: TRBV4-3
d_call: TRBD2
j_call: TRBJ2-1
cdr3_length: 15
clone_size: few
cdr3_aa: CASSQRRGGLNEQFF

v_call: TRBV7-3
d_call: TRBD1
j_call: TRBJ1-2
cdr3_length: 13
clone_size: NA
cdr3_aa: CASSSDRDRVPTF

v_call: TRBV2
d_call: TRBD1
j_call: NA
cdr3_length: 14
clone_size: few
cdr3_aa: CASKGTANSYEQYF

v_call: TRBV19
d_call: NA
j_call: TRBJ1-6
cdr3_length: 17
clone_size: few
cdr3_aa: CASNLPRDKTPRSPLHF

v_call: TRBV5-4
d_call: NA
j_call: TRBJ2-6
cdr3_length: 17
clone_size: NA
cdr3_aa: CASSLNRAGSGANVLTF

v_call: TRBV6-6
d_call: TRBD1
j_call: TRBJ1-1
cdr3_length: 15
clone_size: medium-sized
cdr3_aa: CASRTRGQGNTEAFF

v_call: TRBV5-1
d_call: NA
j_call: TRBJ2-2
cdr3_length: 12
clone_size: NA
cdr3_aa: CASRRGTGELFF

v_call: TRBV19
d_call: NA
j_call: TRBJ2-5
cdr3_length: 16
clone_size: NA
cdr3_aa: CASSGEGRRGGETQYF